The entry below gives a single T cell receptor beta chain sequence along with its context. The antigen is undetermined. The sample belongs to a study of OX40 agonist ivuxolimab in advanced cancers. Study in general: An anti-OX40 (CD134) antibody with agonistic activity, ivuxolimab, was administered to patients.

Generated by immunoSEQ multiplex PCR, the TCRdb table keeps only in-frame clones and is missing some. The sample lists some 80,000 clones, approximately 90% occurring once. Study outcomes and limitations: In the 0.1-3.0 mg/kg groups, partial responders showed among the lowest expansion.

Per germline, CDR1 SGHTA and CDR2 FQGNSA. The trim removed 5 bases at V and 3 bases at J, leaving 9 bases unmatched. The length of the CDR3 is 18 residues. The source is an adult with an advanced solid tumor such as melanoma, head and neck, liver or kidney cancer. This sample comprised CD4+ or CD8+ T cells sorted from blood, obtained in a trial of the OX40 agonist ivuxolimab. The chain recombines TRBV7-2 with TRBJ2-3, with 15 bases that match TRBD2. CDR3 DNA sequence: TGTGCCAGCAGCCTTGGACTAGCGGGGGGGCCGTGGACAGATACGCAGTATTTT. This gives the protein CASSLGLAGGPWTDTQYF.